This TCR beta chain was identified in a study of T cells in Graves' hyperthyroidism and ophthalmopathy (dated by TCRdb to about 2019). Concerning the study at large: Peripheral blood samples were taken at initial diagnosis, before any treatment was given. According to the paper, TCR Vbeta CDR3 sequencing was carried out on more than 120 peripheral blood samples, which came from some 41 ophthalmopathy, around 75 hyperthyroidism and approximately 17 progressor patients. In addition, the study compared T-cell repertoires in thyroid tissue and in blood from a handful of Graves' hyperthyroidism patients. TCR V-J signatures able to tell the groups apart were searched for in a discovery cohort of approximately 95 patients, of whom 43 had Graves' ophthalmopathy and about 55 had stable Graves' hyperthyroidism. For training and testing, the roughly 93 patients in the discovery cohort were randomly divided in a 7:3 ratio. Once sampling was done, hyperthyroidism patients were given methimazole at a starting dose of 30 mg daily, whereas ophthalmopathy patients were given high-dose intravenous methylprednisolone. Whether ophthalmopathy could be predicted prospectively was tested in an independent validation cohort made up of approximately 19 hyperthyroidism patients plus 17 patients who later progressed to ophthalmopathy. Summary of the overall study and its limitations: Most expanded thyroid clonotypes (frequency above 0.001) were also detected in blood, suggesting blood repertoires may reflect thyroid immune responses. A 13 V-J signature model separated ophthalmopathy from stable hyperthyroidism, with about 88% sensitivity and roughly 81% specificity in cross-validation and 80%/75% in testing. No statistical method was used to fix the sample size in advance, and group allocation was not hidden from the investigators. During validation, the model predicted progression to ophthalmopathy a median of about 5.9 months ahead of onset, with almost 71% sensitivity and almost 75% specificity.

Stable Graves' hyperthyroidism was defined as no progression to ophthalmopathy during 18 months of follow-up. Hyperthyroidism patients were newly diagnosed, with disease duration under 2 months, and aged 18 to 65 years. Patients with uncontrolled infections, other autoimmune diseases, pregnancy or lactation were excluded. Diagnoses were established on the basis of clinical symptoms, serum thyroxine and TRAb, thyroid ultrasound, and orbital computed tomography. PBMCs were separated from roughly 9.6 ml of fresh peripheral blood using Ficoll-Paque density gradient centrifugation. Total RNA was extracted with Trizol reagent, and quality was checked on an Agilent 2100 Bioanalyzer. Points on this clonotype: The clone's antigen remains unknown. It has no much larger one-base neighbor in the sample; base qualities were not kept.

At the junction V is shortened by 5 bases and J by 1 base; bases outside the gene matches: 4. The germline V gene provides CDR1 MNHEY and CDR2 SVGAGI. From the cysteine up to the phenylalanine, the CDR3 has a length of 15 residues. Here the CDR3 DNA is all that survives: 45 bases in frame from base 1. Amplification of TCR beta CDR3 regions was carried out from RNA transcripts. The TCR CDR3 was subjected to a first round of RT-PCR using the HTBI primer set and the Qiagen OneStep RT-PCR kit. A second multiplex PCR round built the libraries, followed by size selection and purification. Sequencing of the libraries was done on an Illumina HiSeq2000 using paired-end 100 bp reads. Per the original workflow: SOAPnuke was used to process the raw data, removing reads that contained adapters or uncalled bases, had a mean Phred below 15, or lacked an exact match to the constant primer or identifier. COPE v1.2.5 was used to merge high-quality paired reads, and clonotypes were defined as unique nucleotide sequences. Clonotypes were aligned to IMGT TRBV, TRBD and TRBJ reference segments using MiTCR v1.1. The analysis included only V-J combinations with a frequency above 0.0001, which together covered 99.2% of the repertoires. The TCS score was defined as the ratio of F50 (clonal expansion) to E x V (chaos), calculated using BLOSUM62-based TCRdist between CDR3 peptides within each V-J. Welch's t-statistics and random forest reduced approximately 520 V-J features to 10 to 15, which were used in a naive Bayes classifier (R e1071). The similarity between thyroid and blood repertoires was quantified using the Morisita-Horn index. Using fastp at Q25 and MiXCR, TCRdb reprocessed the public reads and kept productive beta chains. Every distinct CDR3 protein forms one entry, paired with its most common genes and DNA. TCRdb, not the original authors, processed these V and J calls. In this sample the table shows hundreds of thousands of distinct CDR3 sequences, roughly 40% of which occur a single time. The ten largest clonotypes hold about 9% of the sample.

The receptor comes from a man aged 18-30 years with Graves' hyperthyroidism. Recombination joined TRBV6-5 with TRBJ2-2, with 7 central nucleotides matching TRBD1. Source material: blood. The CDR3 protein: CASSAHRGNTGELFF. The bases are TGTGCCAGCAGTGCACACAGGGGGAACACCGGGGAGCTGTTTTTT.